This T cell receptor beta chain emerged from a study of memory CD4+ T cells and cytomegalovirus serostatus. Single viable CD3+CD4+CD8-CD45RO+ cells were sorted as the memory CD4+ T cells. The repertoire was sequenced with immunoSEQ multiplex PCR; TCRdb's copy has only in-frame clones and lacks some. The table shows about 80,000 clones, with less than 90% occurring only once. Trimming removed 0 bases from V and 8 bases from J, with 20 bases in between. Germline V gives CDR1 SEHNR, CDR2 FQNEAQ (reference sequence). This CDR3 has 17 amino acids. Input material: memory CD4+ T cells from blood. The rearrangement joins TRBV7-9 to TRBJ2-1; D perhaps matches TRBD1 (6 bases). The sequence derives from an adult in good health and CMV-seronegative. The CDR3 reads CASSLAVGAQGQDEQFF. The CDR3 DNA sequence: TGTGCCAGCAGCTTAGCGGTGGGGGCCCAGGGTCAGGATGAGCAGTTCTTC. Full variable domain (missing parts from reference TRBV7-9 and TRBJ2-1): DTGVSQNPRHKITKRGQNVTFRCDPISEHNRLYWYRQTLGQGPEFLTYFQNEAQLEKSRLLSDRFSAERPKGSFSTLEIQRTEQGDSAMYLCASSLAVGAQGQDEQFFGPGTRLTVL.